A single sample gave rise to the 19 T cell receptor beta chains below, sequenced in a study of early T cells in non-severe SARS-CoV-2 infection. Via MiXCR, TCRdb re-called the 5' RACE reads, giving one row per CDR3 protein. The sample shows about 33,000 distinct CDR3 sequences, roughly 4.5% of them seen only once. Input material: whole blood. These TCRs come from an adult who was a healthcare worker with PCR-confirmed SARS-CoV-2 infection or an uninfected control (not recorded which).

This clonotype occurred many times. This chain uses TRBV2 with TRBJ2-2, with D hard to call. The germline V gene has CDR1 SNHLY and CDR2 FYNNEI. CDR3 length equals 16 residues. V lost 2 bases and J 7 bases, leaving 17 bases between the germline ends. CDR3 protein: CASSESQFFEDGELFF. The DNA for the CDR3 is TGTGCCAGCAGTGAATCACAGTTTTTTGAGGACGGGGAGCTGTTTTTT.

This clonotype was picked up many times. CDR3 amino acids: CAISESSEVYNSPLHF. In DNA, the CDR3 is TGTGCCATCAGTGAGTCTTCGGAAGTCTATAATTCACCCCTCCACTTT. The chain carries TRBV10-3 and TRBJ1-6; D ambiguous. The CDR3 is 16 amino acids. The V end lost 0 bases, the J end lost 3 bases, and 9 bases lay between the germline ends. Germline assignment: CDR1 ENHRY and CDR2 SYGVKD.

As to this clonotype: One end of the junction varies from germline; a read error may be responsible. CDR3 in DNA: TGTGCCAGCAGTGCGAAGGGAACCATGAACACTGAAGTTTTCTTT. Protein product: CASSAKGTMNTEVFF. The V and J genes are TRBV6-1 and TRBJ1-1; the D is unclear. The CDR3 has 15 residues. The germline gives CDR1 MNHNS, CDR2 SASEGT.

This clonotype was observed at least ten times. The chain has TRBV11-2 and TRBJ2-3; the D gene could be TRBD1 or TRBD2 (5 bases each). Germline V lookup: CDR1 SGHAT, CDR2 FQNNGV. Trimming removed 3 bases from V and 4 bases from J, with 14 bases in between. The CDR3 is 15 residues long. The CDR3, as DNA: TGTGCCAGCAGCTTGGGAGAGGGGCAGTCAGATACGCAGTATTTT. Translated, it gives CASSLGEGQSDTQYF.

This clonotype was detected many times. CDR3 region: CASSPGTLRGEQYF. The CDR3 DNA sequence: TGTGCCAGCAGCCCCGGGACTCTTAGGGGGGAGCAGTACTTC. The gene calls are TRBV3-1 and TRBJ2-7, with D perhaps being TRBD1 or TRBD2 (6 bases each). V shed 4 bases and J shed 7 bases, with 17 bases lying between them. This CDR3 region has 14 residues. CDR1 LGHDT and CDR2 YNNKEL come from the germline V gene (reference sequence).

This clonotype occurred once. V and J are TRBV12-3 or TRBV12-4 and TRBJ1-6, with 8 bases that match TRBD1. J was trimmed by 3 bases and V by 5 bases; bases with no gene match: 6. The CDR3 length is 16 residues. In nucleotides, the CDR3 is TGTGCCAGCAGTGAGAGACAGGGGAGCTATAATTCACCCCTCCACTTT. Amino acids: CASSERQGSYNSPLHF.

This clonotype was found many times. The chain has TRBV2 and TRBJ1-3, with D maybe TRBD1 (5 bases). Germline assignment: CDR1 SNHLY and CDR2 FYNNEI. The CDR3 length is 15 residues. V was trimmed by 3 bases and J by 0 bases, leaving 9 bases between them. The CDR3 here is CASSDRTRSGNTIYF. The CDR3 DNA sequence: TGTGCCAGCAGTGACCGGACACGCTCTGGAAACACCATATATTTT.

This clonotype was seen more than once but under ten times. The chain uses TRBV30 and TRBJ2-3, with 9 bases lining up with TRBD1. The CDR3 runs to 14 residues. Germline V gene sequence: CDR1 GTSNPN, CDR2 SVGIG (reference sequence). The V gene end was trimmed by 7 bases and the J gene end by 3 bases; junction bases not matched to a gene: 8. The CDR3 is CASTGGLGTDTQYF. For the CDR3, the DNA is TGTGCCTCAACAGGGGGCCTGGGGACAGATACGCAGTATTTT.

This clonotype appeared many times. The chain recombines TRBV3-1 with TRBJ2-7; TRBD2 might be the D (5 bases). The ends were cut back, 1 base at V and 2 bases at J, with 9 bases in the middle. The CDR3 runs to 14 residues. Germline V gives CDR1 LGHDT, CDR2 YNNKEL (reference sequence). For the CDR3, the DNA is TGTGCCAGCAGCCAAGGGCACGGGGCCTACGAGCAGTACTTC. It encodes CASSQGHGAYEQYF.

This clonotype was picked up many times. V gene TRBV20-1 combines with J gene TRBJ1-4; 7 bases map to TRBD1. The V gene end was trimmed by 1 base and the J gene end by 5 bases; junction bases not matched to a gene: 1. The CDR3 spans 13 residues. Germline V gene data show CDR1 as DFQATT and CDR2 as SNEGSKA (reference sequence). In DNA form, the CDR3 reads TGCAGTGCTAGAGCACAGGGGAATGAAAAACTGTTTTTT. This sequence encodes CSARAQGNEKLFF.

This clonotype was seen ten or more times. CDR3 coding DNA: TGTGCCAGTAGTATCGGACAGGGGTACGAGCAGTACTTC. Encoded protein: CASSIGQGYEQYF. This sequence joins TRBV19 and TRBJ2-7; TRBD1 aligns across 9 bases. With 3 bases clipped from V and 4 bases from J, the junction kept 1 base outside the gene matches. The CDR3 runs to 13 residues. Germline V gene sequence: CDR1 LNHDA, CDR2 SQIVND (reference sequence).

This clonotype was found many times. This chain links TRBV5-1 with TRBJ1-1; possibly TRBD1 for D (6 bases). The V gene lost 0 bases and the J gene lost 0 bases, with 9 bases spanning the gap. Germline V lookup: CDR1 SGHRS, CDR2 YFSETQ. The CDR3 is 15 residues long. The CDR3: CASSLAGTMNTEAFF. The CDR3 nucleotides read TGCGCCAGCAGCTTGGCCGGGACAATGAACACTGAAGCTTTCTTT.

This clonotype was counted many times. This chain uses TRBV5-4 with TRBJ1-1, with D unresolved. CDR1 and CDR2 from the germline V gene are SGHNT and YYREEE (reference sequence). V lost 0 bases and J lost 6, with 12 bases in between. The CDR3 runs 14 residues. The CDR3: CASSLGFAESEAFF. CDR3 DNA sequence: TGTGCCAGCAGCTTGGGATTTGCAGAATCTGAAGCTTTCTTT.

Ten or more counts support this clonotype. V and J are TRBV7-9 and TRBJ1-4; D remains unclear. Germline CDR1 is SEHNR and CDR2 is FQNEAQ (reference sequence). V was shortened by 1 base and J by 1 base, with 7 bases between the two germline ends. The CDR3 loop spans 15 amino acids. The CDR3 region is CASSLEAGTNEKLFF. CDR3 nucleotide sequence: TGTGCCAGCAGCTTAGAGGCGGGAACTAATGAAAAACTGTTTTTT.

This clonotype occurred a few times. J is TRBJ2-1 and V is TRBV7-9; the D gene is possibly TRBD1 (6 bases). The CDR3 is 15 amino acids. Per the germline V gene, CDR1 is SEHNR and CDR2 is FQNEAQ (reference sequence). V shed 5 bases and J shed 1 base, with 12 bases lying between them. CDR3 nucleotide sequence: TGTGCCAGCAGCCCGGGGACACCTTCCTACAATGAGCAGTTCTTC. Protein: CASSPGTPSYNEQFF.

The chain uses TRBV5-1 and TRBJ2-1; 12 nucleotides agree with TRBD2. V shed 0 bases, J shed 3 bases, and the junction held 7 bases outside the gene matches. Germline CDR1 and CDR2: SGHRS and YFSETQ. The length of the CDR3 is 18 residues. The CDR3 bases are TGCGCCAGCAGCTTGGCAGGGACTAGCGGGCCCCGCTACAATGAGCAGTTCTTC. It is translated as CASSLAGTSGPRYNEQFF.

This clonotype was counted ten times or more. The rearrangement uses TRBV5-4 and TRBJ2-7; no firm D call. Germline CDR1 SGHNT, CDR2 YYREEE (reference sequence). The CDR3 contains 12 residues. The ends were cut back, 1 base at V and 3 bases at J, with 5 bases in the middle. The DNA for the CDR3 is TGTGCCAGCAGCTTGCAGCACTACGAGCAGTACTTC. Protein: CASSLQHYEQYF.

This clonotype was seen ten or more times. Its ends do not fully match the called genes, so a read error is possible. CDR3 residues: CASSVGQGDTEVFF. The CDR3 DNA follows: TGTGCCAGCAGCGTCGGACAGGGGGACACTGAAGTTTTCTTT. This rearrangement joins TRBV7-9 to TRBJ1-1; TRBD1 aligns across 10 bases. The CDR3 consists of 14 residues. Germline CDR1 and CDR2: SEHNR and FQNEAQ (reference sequence).

The sample holds many counts of this clonotype. This chain joins TRBV29-1 and TRBJ2-7; D is unclear. Trimming shortened V by 2 bases and J by 2 bases, and 10 bases separated the two germline ends. The CDR3 has 13 residues. Germline-derived CDR1 and CDR2 are SQVTM and ANQGSEA. Written as DNA, the CDR3 is TGCAGCGTTGAAACAGCTGCTCCCTACGAGCAGTACTTC. Protein sequence: CSVETAAPYEQYF.